The clone carrying this TCR beta chain has at least ten counts. Its antigen is unknown. Donors comprised healthy HIV-negative adults lacking recent acute infections or vaccinations. Libraries were prepared by immunoSEQ multiplex PCR; TCRdb keeps only in-frame clonotypes and omits some of them. Among 550,000 to 700,000 clones listed, around three quarters were seen once. The data belong to a study of shared clonotypes between healthy human individuals. Study information: Each donor's CD4 naive and CD4 memory cells filled three plates apiece, CD8 naive two, and CD8 memory one.

General study points: Limited genetic and exposure-history diversity came from having few donors. Clonotype sharing among donors was expected to depend on sequencing depth.

CDR1 and CDR2 from the germline V gene are SGHRS and YFSETQ. There are 13 residues in the CDR3. The V end lost 0 bases, the J end lost 8 bases, and 9 bases lay between the germline ends. The material sequenced was memory CD4+ T cells sorted from blood. The subset is: CD45RA-negative fraction. This TCR was recovered from a woman aged 30 to 39 in good health. The rearrangement uses TRBV5-1 and TRBJ1-3, with no clear D. CDR3 protein: CASSLAVRDTIYF. As DNA, the CDR3 is TGCGCCAGCAGCTTGGCTGTCCGTGACACCATATATTTT.